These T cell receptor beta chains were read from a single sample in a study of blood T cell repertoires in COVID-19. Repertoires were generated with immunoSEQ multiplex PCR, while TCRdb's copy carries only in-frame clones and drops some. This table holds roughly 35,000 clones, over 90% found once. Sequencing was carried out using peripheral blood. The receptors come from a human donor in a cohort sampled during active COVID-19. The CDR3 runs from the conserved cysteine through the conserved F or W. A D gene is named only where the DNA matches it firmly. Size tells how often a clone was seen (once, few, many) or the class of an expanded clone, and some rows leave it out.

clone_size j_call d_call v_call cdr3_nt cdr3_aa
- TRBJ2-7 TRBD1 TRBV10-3 TGTGCCATCAGTGAGCCGGGGCAGGGGGTCCACGAGCAGTACTTC CAISEPGQGVHEQYF
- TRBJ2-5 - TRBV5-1 TGCGCCAGCAGCTTGGACTATTCGGAGACCCAGTACTTC CASSLDYSETQYF
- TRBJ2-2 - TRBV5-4 TGTGCCAGCAGCTTGGGAGTATATCAAAGCACCGGGGAGCTGTTTTTT CASSLGVYQSTGELFF
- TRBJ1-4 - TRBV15 TGTGCCACCAGCAGTGACAGATTTGGAGAAAAACTGTTTTTT CATSSDRFGEKLFF
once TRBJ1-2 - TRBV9 TGTGCCAGCAGCGTTGTGTCCGGGATTAACTATGGCTACACCTTC CASSVVSGINYGYTF
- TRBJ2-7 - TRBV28 TGTGCCAGCAGTCCCTCCTCCGCCCGGGAGTGGCAGTACTTC CASSPSSAREWQYF
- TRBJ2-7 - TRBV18 TGTGCCAGCTCACCACGGGGGGAGGAGCAGTACTTC CASSPRGEEQYF
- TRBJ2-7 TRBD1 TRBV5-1 TGCGCCAGCAGGGGGACAGGTACCTACGAGCAGTACTTC CASRGTGTYEQYF
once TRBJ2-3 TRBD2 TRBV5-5 TGTGCCAGCAGCGAGCAGGGACTAGCGGCAGATACGCAGTATTTT CASSEQGLAADTQYF
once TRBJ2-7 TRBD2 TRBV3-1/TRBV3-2 TGTGCCAGCAGCCCTGGCGGGGGGGTCTTTCTCGAGCAGTACTTC CASSPGGGVFLEQYF
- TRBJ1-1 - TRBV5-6 TGTGCCAGCAGCTTACAGGAAACTGGGGACACTGAAGCTTTCTTT CASSLQETGDTEAFF
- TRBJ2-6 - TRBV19 TGTGCCAGTAGTATTGAGGGATTCCTATCTGGGGCCAACGTCCTGACTTTC CASSIEGFLSGANVLTF
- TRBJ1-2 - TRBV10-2 TGCGCCAGCAGTGAGTCCCGGACACCGAATGCTAACTATGGCTACACCTTC CASSESRTPNANYGYTF
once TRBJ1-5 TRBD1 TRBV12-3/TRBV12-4 TGTGCCAGCAGCGGACAGGGGGATCAGCCCCAGCATTTT CASSGQGDQPQHF
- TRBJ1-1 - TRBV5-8 TGTGCCAGCAGCTTAAACAGGGACACTGAAGCTTTCTTT CASSLNRDTEAFF
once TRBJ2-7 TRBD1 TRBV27 TGTGCCAGCAGTTTATTGCCGGGACAGGGGTTCTACGAGCAGTACTTC CASSLLPGQGFYEQYF
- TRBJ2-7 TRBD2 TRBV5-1 TGCGCCAGCAGGAACGGGAGGAACCCCTACGAGCAGTACTTC CASRNGRNPYEQYF
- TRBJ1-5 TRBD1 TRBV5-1 TGCGCCAGCAGCCGTCGACCGGGACAGGTGGTTCAGCCCCAGCATTTT CASSRRPGQVVQPQHF
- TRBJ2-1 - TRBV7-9 TGTGCCAGCAGCTTAGGCGGGGGCGCCTACAATGAGCAGTTCTTC CASSLGGGAYNEQFF
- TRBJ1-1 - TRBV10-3 TGTGCCACCCATCCGGCAGGCCTGGAAGCTTTCTTT CATHPAGLEAFF
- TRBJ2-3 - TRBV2 TGTGCCAGCACCCGAGAAGGGGTCGGGACAGATACGCAGTATTTT CASTREGVGTDTQYF
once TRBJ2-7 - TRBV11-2 TGTGCCAGCAGCTTAATTCGACTAGACTACGAGCAGTACTTC CASSLIRLDYEQYF
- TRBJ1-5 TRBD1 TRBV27 TGTGCCAGCAACCCGACAGGGCTTTATAGCAATCAGCCCCAGCATTTT CASNPTGLYSNQPQHF
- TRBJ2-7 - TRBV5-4 TGTGCCAGCAGCCAACCCCCAGGGTCTGCGTTCAGCTTC CASSQPPGSAFSF
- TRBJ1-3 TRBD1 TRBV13 TGTGCCAGCAGCCCGGGACAGGAAGGAAACACCATATATTTT CASSPGQEGNTIYF
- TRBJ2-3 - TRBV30 TGTGCCTGGAGTGTTACCTCGGGGGATACGCAGTATTTT CAWSVTSGDTQYF
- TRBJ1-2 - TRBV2 TGTGCCAGCGGACAGCGAAACTATGGCTACACCTTC CASGQRNYGYTF
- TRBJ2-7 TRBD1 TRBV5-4 TGTGCCAGCCAAGAACAGGGGGCGTTAGGCGAGCAGTACTTC CASQEQGALGEQYF
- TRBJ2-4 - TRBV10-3 TGTGCCATCAGTGAGTCGAGGGACACCCAAAACATTCAGTACTTC CAISESRDTQNIQYF
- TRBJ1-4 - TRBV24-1 TGTGCCACCAGGGCAGCAACTAATGAAAAACTGTTTTTT CATRAATNEKLFF
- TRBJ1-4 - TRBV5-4 TGTGCCAGCAGCTTAACAGAAGCAACTAATGAAAAACTGTTTTTT CASSLTEATNEKLFF
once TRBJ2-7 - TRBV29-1 TGCAGCGCTACACAGGGCCCGACCTACGAGCAGTACTTC CSATQGPTYEQYF
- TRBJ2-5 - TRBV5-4 TGTGCCAGCAGCTTGGAACCAGGGAGGGAGACCCAGTACTTC CASSLEPGRETQYF
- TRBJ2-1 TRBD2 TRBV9 TGTGCCAGCAGCGCAGAGGCGGGAGATGAGCAGTTCTTC CASSAEAGDEQFF
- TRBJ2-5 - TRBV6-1 TGTGCCAGCAGTGAAAAATCGCTGGGGTTCGCAGGGGACCAGTCCCAAGAGACCCAGTACTTC CASSEKSLGFAGDQSQETQYF